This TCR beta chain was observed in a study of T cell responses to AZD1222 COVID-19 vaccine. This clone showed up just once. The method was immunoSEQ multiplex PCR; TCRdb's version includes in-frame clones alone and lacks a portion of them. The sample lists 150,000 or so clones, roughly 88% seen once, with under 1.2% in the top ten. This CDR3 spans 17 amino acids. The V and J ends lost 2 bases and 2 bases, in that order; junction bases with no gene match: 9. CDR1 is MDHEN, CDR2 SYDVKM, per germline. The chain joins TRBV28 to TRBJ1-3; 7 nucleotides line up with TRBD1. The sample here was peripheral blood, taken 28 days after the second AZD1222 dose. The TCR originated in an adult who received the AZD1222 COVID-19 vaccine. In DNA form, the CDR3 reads TGTGCCAGCAGTTTAATGAGGGGACAGAGAACTGGAAACACCATATATTTT. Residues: CASSLMRGQRTGNTIYF.